This T cell receptor beta chain was recovered during a study of beta chain features in type 1 diabetes. Study as a whole: Patients did not differ from healthy donors in age, gender or cell yield.

Per donor, one heparinised blood draw averaged roughly 120 mL. Stem cell-like memory, regulatory, central memory and naive CD4+ cells were sorted via CD45RO/CCR7/CD25/CD127/CD95/CD27. Isolated RNA was reverse transcribed in full, so expressed TCRB transcripts were sequenced. Here immunoSEQ multiplex PCR was the method, and the copy in TCRdb shows in-frame clones only, minus some. The table shows some 900,000 clones, with about a sixth occurring only once. Input material: naive CD4+ T cells from blood. The receptor was isolated from a woman aged 18-29 years in good health.

CDR3 region: CASLTSAGGTDTQYF. The CDR3, as DNA: TGTGCCAGCCTAACTAGCGCGGGAGGCACAGATACGCAGTATTTT. The chain uses TRBV7-9 and TRBJ2-3, with TRBD2 matching 7 bases. V lost 8 bases and J lost 1; bases outside the gene matches: 9. Germline CDR1 is SEHNR and CDR2 is FQNEAQ (reference sequence). This CDR3 spans 15 amino acids. Full variable domain (outside the CDR3, taken from reference TRBV7-9 and TRBJ2-3): DTGVSQNPRHKITKRGQNVTFRCDPISEHNRLYWYRQTLGQGPEFLTYFQNEAQLEKSRLLSDRFSAERPKGSFSTLEIQRTEQGDSAMYLCASLTSAGGTDTQYFGPGTRLTVL.